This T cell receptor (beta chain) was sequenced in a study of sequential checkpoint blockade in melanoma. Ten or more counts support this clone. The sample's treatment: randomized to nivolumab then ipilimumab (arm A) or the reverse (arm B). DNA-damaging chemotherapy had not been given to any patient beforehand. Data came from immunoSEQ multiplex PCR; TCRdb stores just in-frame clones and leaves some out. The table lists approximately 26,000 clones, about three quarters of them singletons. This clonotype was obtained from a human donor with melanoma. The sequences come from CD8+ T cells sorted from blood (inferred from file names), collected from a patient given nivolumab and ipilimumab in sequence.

The CDR3 sequence is CASNHGQGMNYGYTF. The DNA of the CDR3 is TGTGCCAGCAACCACGGACAGGGGATGAACTATGGCTACACCTTC. This sequence joins TRBV11-1 and TRBJ1-2, with 9 positions matching TRBD1. CDR3 length: 15 amino acids. V lost 7 bases to trimming and J lost 2 bases; unmatched junction nucleotides: 8. Germline values: CDR1 SGHAT, CDR2 FQDESV (reference sequence).